A single sample gave rise to the 28 T cell receptor beta chains below, sequenced in a study of blood T cells in healthy people across ages. Combining a sample-barcoded 5' primer with a J-beta primer mix, a second PCR ran for roughly 7 to 12 cycles. TCRdb itself ran the 5' RACE reads through MiXCR, one entry per CDR3 protein. The repertoire holds approximately 1,700,000 distinct CDR3 sequences, with about two fifths as singletons. Sequencing was performed on blood. The receptors were sampled from a human donor in good health.

The gene calls are TRBV3-1 and TRBJ2-1; 7 nucleotides line up with TRBD2. This CDR3 contains 16 residues. Per germline, CDR1 LGHDT and CDR2 YNNKEL (reference sequence). V was pared by 5 bases and J by 5 bases, with 12 bases of the junction left unmatched. CDR3 loop: CASSIDASGVHNEQFF. CDR3 coding DNA: TGTGCCAGCAGCATAGATGCCAGCGGGGTCCACAATGAGCAGTTCTTC.

The V call is TRBV25-1, the J call TRBJ1-2, with a tentative D call TRBD1 (5 bases). Germline loops: CDR1 MGHDK, CDR2 SYGVNS. CDR3 length: 13 amino acids. The V and J ends lost 8 bases and 6 bases respectively, with 16 bases between them. For the CDR3, the DNA is TGTGCCAGCGCACCCCAGGGCGTTCATGGCTACACCTTC. Protein: CASAPQGVHGYTF.

This chain uses TRBV19 with TRBJ1-1; 9 bases map to TRBD1. This CDR3 spans 14 amino acids. Trimming took 7 bases from V and 3 from J; bases not matched to a gene: 6. The germline CDR1 and CDR2 sequences are LNHDA and SQIVND (reference sequence). The CDR3 DNA sequence: TGTGCCAGTACCGCCGGGACAGGGTACACTGAAGCTTTCTTT. It yields the protein CASTAGTGYTEAFF. Full variable domain (remainder filled in from reference TRBV19 and TRBJ1-1): DGGITQSPKYLFRKEGQNVTLSCEQNLNHDAMYWYRQDPGQGLRLIYYSQIVNDFQKGDIAEGYSVSREKKESFPLTVTSAQKNPTAFYLCASTAGTGYTEAFFGQGTRLTVV.

This clonotype is a singleton in its sample. Because the CDR3 is missing its conserved closing phenylalanine or tryptophan, this is likely a read error. This chain uses TRBV9 with TRBJ2-1; TRBD2 matches 9 bases. With 0 bases clipped from V and 10 bases from J, the junction kept 11 bases outside the gene matches. This CDR3 is 16 amino acids long. Germline V gene data show CDR1 as SGDLS and CDR2 as YYNGEE. CDR3 nucleotides: TGTGCCAGCAGCGTAGGGACTAGCGCTACCCTTGGCGAGCAGTTCTTA. Translating it yields CASSVGTSATLGEQFL.

The DNA of the CDR3 is TGCAGTGCTATATCACCCAGAGGCACCGGGGAGCTGTTTTTT. This translates into CSAISPRGTGELFF. This chain uses TRBV20-1 with TRBJ2-2; no reliable D call. Germline values: CDR1 DFQATT, CDR2 SNEGSKA (reference sequence). Trimming stripped 4 bases from V and 4 bases from J, with 13 bases between. This CDR3 is built from 14 residues.

The sample holds a few counts of this clonotype. This chain joins TRBV29-1 and TRBJ2-5; TRBD1 matches 8 bases. With 4 bases clipped from V and 5 bases from J, the junction kept 9 bases outside the gene matches. From germline, CDR1 is SQVTM and CDR2 ANQGSEA. The CDR3 consists of 14 residues. CDR3 nucleotides: TGCAGCGTTGGGGACAGGAGAATTCGGGAGACCCAGTACTTC. Its translation is CSVGDRRIRETQYF. The full variable domain, rest sourced from reference TRBV29-1 and TRBJ2-5, is SAVISQKPSRDICQRGTSLTIQCQVDSQVTMMFWYRQQPGQSLTLIATANQGSEATYESGFVIDKFPISRPNLTFSTLTVSNMSPEDSSIYLCSVGDRRIRETQYFGPGTRLLVL.

This clonotype appeared a few times. The chain employs TRBV6-6 and TRBJ2-7, with a tentative D call TRBD1 (5 bases). The V end was cut by 2 bases, the J end by 1 base, with 15 bases between. The length of the CDR3 is 16 residues. The germline gives CDR1 MNHNY, CDR2 SVGAGI (reference sequence). CDR3 nucleotide sequence: TGTGCCAGCAGTTACAACCCTAGGGGCCAGTCCTACGAGCAGTACTTC. Its translation is CASSYNPRGQSYEQYF.

This clonotype has only a few counts. This chain links TRBV20-1 with TRBJ2-3, with TRBD2 matching over 12 bases. Germline CDR1 is DFQATT and CDR2 is SNEGSKA (reference sequence). V lost 4 bases, J lost 2 bases, and 10 bases stayed unmatched. The CDR3 extends over 17 amino acids. This CDR3 reads CSATGRLAGEITDTQYF. CDR3 bases: TGCAGTGCTACCGGGCGACTAGCGGGGGAAATCACAGATACGCAGTATTTT.

The chain employs TRBV20-1 and TRBJ1-2; D unresolved. The CDR3 contains 13 residues. Trimming took off 0 bases at V and 0 bases at J, with 5 bases between the two ends. Germline V gene lookup returns CDR1 DFQATT and CDR2 SNEGSKA (reference sequence). This CDR3 is CSARETSNYGYTF. CDR3 DNA sequence: TGCAGTGCTAGAGAGACCTCTAACTATGGCTACACCTTC.

This rearrangement joins TRBV28 to TRBJ1-1; D not certain. CDR1 is MDHEN and CDR2 is SYDVKM in the germline V gene. The V gene lost 1 base and the J gene lost 7 bases, with 10 bases spanning the gap. The CDR3 is 13 residues long. CDR3 residues: CASSLLGLFEAFF. As DNA, the CDR3 is TGTGCCAGCAGTTTATTGGGCTTGTTTGAAGCTTTCTTT.

This clonotype has only a few counts. The chain couples TRBV6-6 to TRBJ2-1; tentative D call: TRBD2 (5 bases). This CDR3 contains 14 residues. V shed 0 bases and J shed 3 bases, with 6 bases lying between them. CDR1 is MNHNY, CDR2 SVGAGI, per germline (reference sequence). This CDR3 is CASSYSRGYNEQFF. The CDR3 bases are TGTGCCAGCAGTTACTCCCGGGGCTACAATGAGCAGTTCTTC.

This clonotype appeared a few times. The rearrangement joins TRBV7-6 to TRBJ2-7; D not resolved. CDR1 and CDR2 from the germline V gene are SGHVS and FNYEAQ. The CDR3 extends over 15 amino acids. V was shortened by 5 bases and J by 1 base, with 15 bases between the two germline ends. Written as DNA, the CDR3 is TGTGCCAGCAGCCTCAAAAATCCCGGGTCCTACGAGCAGTACTTC. As protein: CASSLKNPGSYEQYF. The whole variable domain, filled in from reference TRBV7-6 and TRBJ2-7, reads GAGVSQSPRYKVTKRGQDVALRCDPISGHVSLYWYRQALGQGPEFLTYFNYEAQQDKSGLPNDRFSAERPEGSISTLTIQRTEQRDSAMYRCASSLKNPGSYEQYFGPGTRLTVT.

This clonotype showed up just a few times. This chain uses TRBV7-6 with TRBJ2-4, with D hard to call. Matching the DNA end better, TRBJ2-7 makes the J call doubtful. Per the germline V gene, CDR1 is SGHVS and CDR2 is FNYEAQ. CDR3 length equals 14 residues. The CDR3, as DNA: TGTGCCAGCAGCACGGAACCCCTACGTGGCGAGCAGTACTTC. Encoded protein: CASSTEPLRGEQYF.

This clonotype was observed a few times. The chain employs TRBV4-3 and TRBJ2-1; 13 bases agree with TRBD2. Germline V gene sequence: CDR1 LGHNA, CDR2 YSLEER. The CDR3 extends over 16 amino acids. V lost 3 bases, J lost 4 bases, and 3 bases stayed unmatched. The CDR3 reads CASSQGTSGEYNEQFF. The CDR3 nucleotides read TGCGCCAGCAGCCAGGGGACTAGCGGGGAATACAATGAGCAGTTCTTC.

The rearrangement links TRBV5-6 to TRBJ2-7; no definite D call. V was pared by 2 bases and J by 0 bases, with 12 bases between. This CDR3 spans 15 amino acids. CDR1 SGHDT and CDR2 YYEEEE come from the germline V gene. The CDR3 reads CASSFGNRPSYEQYF. The DNA of the CDR3 is TGTGCCAGCAGCTTCGGAAACAGACCCTCCTACGAGCAGTACTTC.

This clonotype has a handful of counts. V usage is TRBV5-1 and J usage is TRBJ2-5, with a weak D call TRBD1 (5 bases). V was pared by 0 bases and J by 1 base, with 13 bases between. There are 16 residues in the CDR3. Per the germline V gene, CDR1 is SGHRS and CDR2 is YFSETQ. The CDR3 loop reads CASSLGSGQGQETQYF. CDR3 nucleotide sequence: TGCGCCAGCAGCTTGGGTTCCGGACAAGGCCAAGAGACCCAGTACTTC.

This clonotype occurred a few times. The chain links TRBV28 to TRBJ2-1; tentatively, D is TRBD1 (5 bases). V lost 2 bases and J lost 8, with 19 bases in between. The CDR3 loop spans 16 amino acids. Germline V gene lookup returns CDR1 MDHEN and CDR2 SYDVKM. CDR3 region: CASSLSVWQGLDEQFF. The CDR3 DNA is TGTGCCAGCAGTTTAAGTGTTTGGCAGGGTCTCGATGAGCAGTTCTTC.

This clonotype has a handful of counts. This chain links TRBV6-6 with TRBJ1-2; D is unresolved. V gave up 5 bases and J gave up 4 bases, with 14 bases separating them. CDR3 length equals 14 residues. Germline CDR1 reads MNHNY; CDR2 reads SVGAGI (reference sequence). The CDR3 protein is CASSPSSEGYGYTF. CDR3 nucleotides: TGTGCCAGCAGTCCTTCGTCCGAGGGCTATGGCTACACCTTC.

J is TRBJ2-7 and V is TRBV29-1; 10 bases fit TRBD1. This CDR3 comprises 14 residues. Germline V lookup: CDR1 SQVTM, CDR2 ANQGSEA. V was pared by 1 base and J by 4 bases, with 4 bases of the junction left unmatched. The CDR3 DNA is TGCAGCGTTGAAGGGACAGGGGGTTTTTACGAGCAGTACTTC. Its translation is CSVEGTGGFYEQYF.

V is TRBV7-2 and J is TRBJ2-3; perhaps TRBD1 as D (6 bases). The V end lost 7 bases, the J end lost 2 bases, and 19 bases lay between the germline ends. This CDR3 spans 16 amino acids. Germline CDR1 and CDR2: SGHTA and FQGNSA. The CDR3 bases are TGTGCCAGCACCCTATCCCGGACAGACCTCACAGATACGCAGTATTTT. It yields the protein CASTLSRTDLTDTQYF.

V gene TRBV28 combines with J gene TRBJ2-7, with D perhaps matching TRBD1 (6 bases). The CDR3 spans 12 residues. CDR1 MDHEN and CDR2 SYDVKM come from the germline V gene. V was cut by 8 bases and J by 3 bases, with 11 bases left in between. CDR3 region: CASGEQGYEQYF. The CDR3 bases are TGTGCCAGCGGAGAACAGGGCTACGAGCAGTACTTC.

The chain combines TRBV5-5 with TRBJ1-1; no clear D gene. This CDR3 is built from 14 residues. Trimming removed 2 bases from V and 1 base from J, with 9 bases in between. Germline CDR1 and CDR2: SGHKS and YYEKEE (reference sequence). The CDR3: CASSFVVKNTEAFF. CDR3 DNA sequence: TGTGCCAGCAGCTTTGTGGTTAAGAACACTGAAGCTTTCTTT. Based on the CDR3 plus reference TRBV5-5 and TRBJ1-1, the full variable domain is DAGVTQSPTHLIKTRGQQVTLRCSPISGHKSVSWYQQVLGQGPQFIFQYYEKEERGRGNFPDRFSARQFPNYSSELNVNALLLGDSALYLCASSFVVKNTEAFFGQGTRLTVV.

The chain carries TRBV7-2 and TRBJ1-3; D ambiguous. Germline CDR1 is SGHTA and CDR2 is FQGNSA. Trimming cost V 1 base and J 0 bases, with 7 bases left between them. This CDR3 contains 15 residues. DNA for the CDR3: TGTGCCAGCAGCTTAGTCGAATCCTCTGGAAACACCATATATTTT. Translation gives CASSLVESSGNTIYF. Using reference TRBV7-2 and TRBJ1-3 for the parts outside the CDR3, the full variable domain is GAGVSQSPSNKVTEKGKDVELRCDPISGHTALYWYRQSLGQGLEFLIYFQGNSAPDKSGLPSDRFSAERTGGSVSTLTIQRTQQEDSAVYLCASSLVESSGNTIYFGEGSWLTVV.

The V gene is TRBV5-1, the J gene TRBJ2-3; the D gene is possibly TRBD2 (5 bases). The CDR3 has 15 residues. Germline lookup yields CDR1 SGHRS and CDR2 YFSETQ. V was clipped by 5 bases and J by 2 bases, with 15 bases between them. The CDR3 protein is CASRLGIGFTDTQYF. CDR3 nucleotides: TGCGCCAGCAGGCTCGGGATAGGCTTCACAGATACGCAGTATTTT.

This rearrangement joins TRBV4-1 to TRBJ2-3; D remains ambiguous. Trimming pared 4 bases from V and 6 bases from J, leaving 8 bases between. The CDR3 consists of 12 residues. Germline assignment: CDR1 MGHRA and CDR2 YSYEKL. The CDR3 nucleotides are TGCGCCAGCAGCCGAGCCTCCGATACGCAGTATTTT. Translating gives CASSRASDTQYF.

V gene TRBV7-2 combines with J gene TRBJ1-2, with D hard to call. The V end was cut by 5 bases, the J end by 0 bases, with 25 bases between. This CDR3 comprises 19 residues. Germline assignment: CDR1 SGHTA and CDR2 FQGNSA. The CDR3 coding sequence is TGTGCCAGCAGCCACCCTAGAGAAGCGCTTCCTCCGACTAACTATGGCTACACCTTC. This gives the protein CASSHPREALPPTNYGYTF. Complete variable domain (other parts from reference TRBV7-2 and TRBJ1-2): GAGVSQSPSNKVTEKGKDVELRCDPISGHTALYWYRQSLGQGLEFLIYFQGNSAPDKSGLPSDRFSAERTGGSVSTLTIQRTQQEDSAVYLCASSHPREALPPTNYGYTFGSGTRLTVV.

A few counts support this clonotype. The chain couples TRBV28 to TRBJ2-7, with D possibly matching TRBD1 (7 bases). The CDR3 totals 12 residues. Trimming stripped 6 bases from V and 6 bases from J, with 12 bases between. Germline V lookup: CDR1 MDHEN, CDR2 SYDVKM. The CDR3 bases are TGTGCCAGCAGGGAGGGGGCAAGCGAGCAGTACTTC. It yields the protein CASREGASEQYF.

The V call is TRBV20-1, the J call TRBJ2-1; D may be TRBD1 or TRBD2 (6 bases each). Germline assignment: CDR1 DFQATT and CDR2 SNEGSKA (reference sequence). The CDR3 is 15 residues long. The CDR3 loop reads CSGAEGTSSYNEQFF. For the CDR3, the DNA is TGCAGCGGGGCGGAGGGGACAAGCTCCTACAATGAGCAGTTCTTC.